Sequencing of this T cell receptor (beta chain) was carried out in a study of shared clonotypes between healthy human individuals (dated by TCRdb to the early 2020s). For the study in its entirety: A few men and two women, aged 18 to 49 years, made up the cohort. For each donor, CD4 naive and CD4 memory were each run on three plates, CD8 naive on two plates, and CD8 memory on one plate. Blood TCR repertoires of about 5 healthy adults were deeply sequenced to estimate repertoire size and the extent of clonotype sharing between individuals. Libraries were prepared and TCR repertoires were sequenced by different laboratories using diverse techniques, in order to increase sequencing depth and limit assay-specific biases. Between about 0.8 and 8.9 billion PBMCs per donor were obtained by leukapheresis. What the study reported, not specific to this receptor: Only blood was sampled, and tissue TCR repertoires likely differ from those in blood. Pairwise subsampling led to the expectation that sequencing depth would affect the degree of clonotype sharing among donors. Higher generation probabilities were observed for clonotypes shared by all four sorted-subset donors than for non-shared clonotypes. Because the study included only a small number of donors, the genetic and exposure-history diversity represented was limited. Roughly 5% of naive CD4, around 3.5% of naive CD8, roughly 2.5% of memory CD4, and about 0.4% of memory CD8 clonotypes were shared across a few donors. Incomplete sequencing was indicated by rarefaction of sorted-subset datasets, despite the large sequencing depth. Estimated clonotype richness was generally larger for naive than for memory subsets.

About this clone: The antigen it binds to is not known. There are no base qualities to consult, and no much larger clone falls within one base. In the same sample, other DNA sequences code for this CDR3.

TCR CDR3 regions were amplified from genomic DNA by multiplex PCR using the deep immunoSEQ assay. For each cell subset, the extracted genomic DNA was distributed evenly across all wells of several immunoSEQ 96-well plates, and each plate served as one replicate. Each replicate PCR for sorted subsets received about 200 ng genomic DNA, equal to 28,000 or so T cell genomes. Purified libraries were quantified with a Qubit 3.0 fluorometer, sized on a Bioanalyzer 2100, and re-quantified with the KAPA Library Quantification kit. Every immunoSEQ 96-well plate was sequenced on a dedicated single-read 150-cycle Illumina NextSeq 550 flow cell. As for the authors' bioinformatics: Because the immunoSEQ output held only junctional sequences and lacked quality scores, the filtering could not match the filtering applied to full-length reads. Sequences were annotated with PyIR, a Python wrapper for IgBLAST v1.9, using IMGT germline references to assign V/J genes and CDR3. Reads with weak V/J assignments (E-value above 1e-6), missing CDR3, stop codons, out-of-frame junctions, or ambiguous translated residues were removed. V3J clonotypes were defined as sequences sharing an identical inferred V gene, J gene, and CDR3 amino acid sequence. To compute the percentage overlap between repertoires, the number of shared unique clonotypes was divided by the size of the smaller repertoire. RTK rarefaction, the Chao1 estimator, and Recon v2.1 estimates of unobserved clonotypes were used to assess repertoire richness. Generation probabilities were computed with OLGA for all TCRbeta clonotypes obtained by the gDNA method from a few donors. Not all clones reach the TCRdb copy of this immuneACCESS table, which keeps in-frame sequences only. Checked studies attribute under half of the gap to unresolved V genes and leave the rest unexplained. The DNA gave D and trimming, while V, J and clone size come from that table. For this sample the table gives 1.6 million or so clones, of which approximately 96% were detected only once. The ten biggest clones cover roughly 1.2% of the sample.

From the cysteine up to the phenylalanine, the CDR3 has a length of 15 residues. The kept DNA is CDR3 alone, 45 bases in frame from the first base. Per the germline V gene, SGHRS is the CDR1 and YFSETQ is the CDR2. Trimmed from V: 4 bases; trimmed from J: 1 base; junction bases lacking a gene match: 2. Donors were healthy HIV-negative adults with no recently reported acute infections or vaccinations. Every donor was a Caucasian adult living in Nashville, Tennessee, USA. CD4+ T cells were enriched by magnetic negative selection; naive cells were then positively selected on CD45RA, and the negative fraction formed the memory subset. Blood was collected by leukapheresis, and PBMCs were isolated by Ficoll-Histopaque density gradient centrifugation and then cryopreserved in liquid nitrogen vapor phase. Analytical flow cytometry was used to check the purity and quantity of every magnetically sorted T cell population. Genomic DNA was isolated from each sorted fraction and quantified by UV absorbance on a Nanodrop 2000c.

The chain is made from TRBV5-1 and TRBJ2-3; TRBD2 fits 11 bases in the junction. Sequenced material: naive CD4+ T cells sorted from blood. The cell subset or site label, as the study defines it: CD45RA+ positively selected. This receptor was identified in a young man in good health. The sequenced DNA: TGCGCCAGCAGCACGGGACTAGCGGGCACAGATACGCAGTATTTT. This is translated as CASSTGLAGTDTQYF.